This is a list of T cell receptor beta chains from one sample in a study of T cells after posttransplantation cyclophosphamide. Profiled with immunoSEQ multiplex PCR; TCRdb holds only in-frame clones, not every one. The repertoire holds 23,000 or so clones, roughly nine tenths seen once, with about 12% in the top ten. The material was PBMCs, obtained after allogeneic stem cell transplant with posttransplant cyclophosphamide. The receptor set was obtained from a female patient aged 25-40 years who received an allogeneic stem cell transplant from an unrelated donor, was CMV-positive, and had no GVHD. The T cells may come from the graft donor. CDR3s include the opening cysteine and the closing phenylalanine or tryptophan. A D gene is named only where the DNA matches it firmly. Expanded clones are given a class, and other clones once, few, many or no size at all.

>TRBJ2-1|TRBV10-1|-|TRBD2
TGCGCCACCTATCCTGTTAGCGGGGGGGCAAGTGAGCAGTTCTTC
CATYPVSGGASEQFF
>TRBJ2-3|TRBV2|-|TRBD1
TGTGCCAGCAGTGAAACCAGGACAGGGCAGACAGATACGCAGTATTTT
CASSETRTGQTDTQYF
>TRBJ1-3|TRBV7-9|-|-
TGTGCCAGCAGCTTCCGAGGGGGGGTGTTCTCTGGAAACACCATATATTTT
CASSFRGGVFSGNTIYF
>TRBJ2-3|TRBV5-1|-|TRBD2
TGCGCCAGCAGCTTGGATCTAGCGGGGAACACAGATACGCAGTATTTT
CASSLDLAGNTDTQYF
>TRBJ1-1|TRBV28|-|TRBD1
TGTGCCAGCAGGAACAGGGGGAACACTGAAGCTTTCTTT
CASRNRGNTEAFF
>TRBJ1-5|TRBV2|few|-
TGTGCCAGCAGTCCAAGGGGGATGGGCAATCAGCCCCAGCATTTT
CASSPRGMGNQPQHF
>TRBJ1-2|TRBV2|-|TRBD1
TGTGCCAGCAGTAAAACAGGGGGCGGTGGCTACACCTTC
CASSKTGGGGYTF
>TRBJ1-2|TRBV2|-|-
TGTGCCAGGTCCTTCAGCTCCCCTAGCTATGGCTACACCTTC
CARSFSSPSYGYTF
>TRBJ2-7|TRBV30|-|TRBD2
TGTGCCTGGAGGAAGGGGACTGGGGGGGTCGAGCAGTACTTC
CAWRKGTGGVEQYF
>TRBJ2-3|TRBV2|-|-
TGTGCCAGCAGTGATCAGGGTTCGGGCACAGATACGCAGTATTTT
CASSDQGSGTDTQYF
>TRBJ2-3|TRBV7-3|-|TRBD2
TGTGCCAGCAGCTTATCCCCGACTAGCGGGGGGCCCGCCAGCACAGATACGCAGTATTTT
CASSLSPTSGGPASTDTQYF
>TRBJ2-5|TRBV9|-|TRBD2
TGTGCCAGCAGCGTAGGAGCGGGGGGGCTGGAGACCCAGTACTTC
CASSVGAGGLETQYF
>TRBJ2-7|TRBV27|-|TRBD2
TGTGCCAGCACCTCGGGGGGAATAGAAAACTACGAGCAGTACTTC
CASTSGGIENYEQYF
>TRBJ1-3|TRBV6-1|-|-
TGTGCCAGCAGAGCGGGACGGATCTCTGGAAACACCATATATTTT
CASRAGRISGNTIYF
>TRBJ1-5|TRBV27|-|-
TGTGCCAGCAGTTCCCTCAATCAGCCCCAGCATTTT
CASSSLNQPQHF
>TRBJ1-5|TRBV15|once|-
TGTGCCACCAGCAGAGATCGGCGGGTTGGGCAGCCCCAGCATTTT
CATSRDRRVGQPQHF
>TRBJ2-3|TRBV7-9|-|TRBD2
TGTGCCAGCAGCCCCCGGACTAGCGGGGGACCGGATACGCAGTATTTT
CASSPRTSGGPDTQYF
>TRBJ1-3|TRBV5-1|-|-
TGCGCCAGCAGCTTGGGTCATATCGGGGTCCCAAGCTCTGGAAACACCATATATTTT
CASSLGHIGVPSSGNTIYF